The 15 T cell receptor beta chains below all came from one sample that was sequenced in a study of T cell responses to AZD1222 COVID-19 vaccine. Clones were read by immunoSEQ multiplex PCR, and TCRdb kept only the in-frame ones, dropping some. The sample carries roughly 100,000 clones, 82% recorded once. The starting material was peripheral blood, obtained on day 0 of AZD1222 vaccination. Source of these receptors: an adult in good health.

This chain links TRBV9 with TRBJ2-2, with TRBD2 as a possible D gene (6 bases). V lost 4 bases and J lost 5, with 21 bases in between. This CDR3 is built from 17 residues. CDR1 SGDLS and CDR2 YYNGEE come from the germline V gene. The CDR3, as DNA: TGTGCCAGCAGCCTAGGGAGGCAGGGAGGACGGACCGGGGAGCTGTTTTTT. Amino acid sequence: CASSLGRQGGRTGELFF.

This clone was seen more than once but under ten times. The chain employs TRBV19 and TRBJ2-1; 9 positions agree with TRBD1. J gave up 3 bases and V 6 bases, and 6 bases lay outside the gene matches. This CDR3 is built from 15 residues. The germline CDR1 and CDR2 sequences are LNHDA and SQIVND (reference sequence). CDR3 coding DNA: TGTGCCAGTAGACCCCGGGACAGGGACTACAATGAGCAGTTCTTC. Residues: CASRPRDRDYNEQFF.

V usage is TRBV5-1 and J usage is TRBJ2-3; 7 bases align to TRBD1. The CDR3 length is 16 residues. With V trimmed by 0 bases and J by 4 bases, 8 bases remained unmatched. Germline CDR1 reads SGHRS; CDR2 reads YFSETQ. CDR3 region: CASSLVGGSQPDTQYF. The CDR3 nucleotides read TGCGCCAGCAGCTTGGTAGGGGGCAGTCAACCAGATACGCAGTATTTT.

This clone was recorded only once. The chain has TRBV28 and TRBJ1-2, with TRBD1 as a possible D gene (5 bases). CDR1 MDHEN and CDR2 SYDVKM come from the germline V gene. This CDR3 region has 15 residues. V lost 3 bases, J lost 7 bases, and 18 bases lay in between. The CDR3, as DNA: TGTGCCAGCAGTTTCCCCCAGGGATTGGGGCGTGGCTACACCTTC. As protein: CASSFPQGLGRGYTF.

The chain couples TRBV5-6 to TRBJ1-2, with TRBD1 identical over 9 bases. Looked up from germline, CDR1 is SGHDT and CDR2 is YYEEEE. The CDR3 covers 13 residues. Unmatched junction bases numbered 2, after V lost 0 bases and J lost 8 bases. This CDR3 is CASSLGGTGGYTF. As DNA, the CDR3 is TGTGCCAGCAGCTTGGGCGGGACAGGGGGCTACACCTTC.

The chain combines TRBV6-2 or TRBV6-3 with TRBJ1-1, with TRBD1 as a possible D gene (6 bases). The V end lost 2 bases, the J end lost 1 base, and 11 bases lay between the germline ends. The CDR3 has 15 residues. The germline gives CDR1 MNHEY, CDR2 SVGEGT. In DNA, the CDR3 is TGTGCCAGCAGTTACGCCCCACAGGGGAACACTGAAGCTTTCTTT. Encoded protein: CASSYAPQGNTEAFF.

The CDR3 DNA follows: TGTGCCAGCAGCCGACCCCCCTATGACACCGGGGAGCTGTTTTTT. Its protein is CASSRPPYDTGELFF. The chain is built from TRBV6-2 or TRBV6-3 and TRBJ2-2; no reliable D call. The CDR3 runs 15 residues. V was shortened by 6 bases and J by 3 bases, with 14 bases between the two germline ends. Germline V gene data show CDR1 as MNHEY and CDR2 as SVGEGT.

The V gene is TRBV13, the J gene TRBJ2-7; TRBD2 matches 8 bases. CDR1 and CDR2 from the germline V gene are PRHDT and FYEKMQ (reference sequence). The CDR3 is 15 residues long. Unmatched junction bases numbered 5, after V lost 1 base and J lost 3 bases. CDR3 coding DNA: TGTGCCAGCAGCTTAGTTAGCCGGGGGGGCTACGAGCAGTACTTC. Its translation: CASSLVSRGGYEQYF.

Regarding this clone: The sample contains more than one DNA sequence encoding this CDR3. V gene TRBV7-2 combines with J gene TRBJ1-2, with TRBD1 identical over 8 bases. This CDR3 region has 15 residues. V dropped 1 base and J dropped 1; count of bases not matched to a gene: 2. Germline CDR1 is SGHTA and CDR2 is FQGNSA. The CDR3 region has the DNA TGTGCCAGCAGCTTAGGGACAGGGCGTAACTATGGCTACACCTTC. It codes for CASSLGTGRNYGYTF.

This clone has only a few counts. V usage is TRBV7-8 and J usage is TRBJ1-1; TRBD1 matches 11 bases. J lost 3 bases, V lost 4 bases, and 10 bases had no gene match. In germline, CDR1 is SGHVS, CDR2 FQNEAQ. The CDR3 covers 17 residues. The CDR3 nucleotides read TGTGCCAGCAGCTCAACTCAGGACAGGGGGCTTTACACTGAAGCTTTCTTT. Its protein product is CASSSTQDRGLYTEAFF.

V usage is TRBV5-1 and J usage is TRBJ1-3; D is undetermined. Germline values: CDR1 SGHRS, CDR2 YFSETQ. Trimming left V 4 bases short and J 4 bases short, with 12 bases between. The CDR3 sequence is 14 residues long. CDR3 DNA sequence: TGCGCCAGCAGCCCCGGCCGGTTCGGAAACACCATATATTTT. Translation gives CASSPGRFGNTIYF.

The V and J genes are TRBV6-5 and TRBJ2-5, with 7 bases lining up with TRBD2. V trimming: 0 bases; J trimming: 4 bases; junction bases outside the gene matches: 8. The germline V gene encodes CDR1 MNHEY and CDR2 SVGAGI. CDR3 length equals 16 residues. The CDR3 DNA is TGTGCCAGCAGTTACTCCCCCAGCGGGGTCGGAGAGACCCAGTACTTC. Its protein is CASSYSPSGVGETQYF.

The chain employs TRBV3-1 (or the pseudogene TRBV3-2) and TRBJ2-3; D uncertain. From germline, CDR1 is LGHDT and CDR2 YNNKEL (reference sequence). The CDR3 is 15 residues long. Trimming shortened V by 4 bases and J by 3 bases, and 14 bases separated the two germline ends. CDR3: CASSRGRGRTDTQYF. The DNA for the CDR3 is TGTGCCAGCAGCCGTGGAAGAGGACGTACAGATACGCAGTATTTT.

This CDR3 reads CASSFGRALGGNTIYF. The DNA of the CDR3 is TGTGCCAGCAGCTTCGGTAGGGCCCTCGGTGGAAACACCATATATTTT. This sequence joins TRBV5-5 and TRBJ1-3; D ambiguous. The CDR3 has 16 residues. Trimming removed 2 bases from V and 3 bases from J, with 15 bases in between. Germline V gene sequence: CDR1 SGHKS, CDR2 YYEKEE (reference sequence).

This rearrangement joins TRBV5-5 to TRBJ1-6; TRBD1 is a possible D gene (6 bases). V was shortened by 2 bases and J by 9 bases, with 15 bases between the two germline ends. Germline V lookup: CDR1 SGHKS, CDR2 YYEKEE (reference sequence). There are 15 residues in the CDR3. CDR3 in amino acids: CASSFGGREGSPLHF. CDR3 in DNA: TGTGCCAGCAGCTTTGGGGGGCGCGAAGGTTCACCCCTCCACTTT.